Listed below are T cell receptor beta chains from one sample, sequenced in a study of T cells in Graves' hyperthyroidism and ophthalmopathy. Using its own MiXCR run on the multiplex PCR reads, TCRdb lists one record per CDR3 protein. The sample contains about 530,000 distinct CDR3 sequences, 17% of which appear only once. The sequencing input was blood. The receptors stem from a young woman with Graves' ophthalmopathy. CDR3s include the opening cysteine and the closing phenylalanine or tryptophan. Each record gives: clone size, D gene, J gene, V gene, CDR3 DNA, CDR3 protein. A D gene is named only where the DNA matches it firmly. Clone size is stated in some rows and not others, as once, few, many or a class when expanded.

>-|-|TRBJ2-6|TRBV5-1
TGCGCCAGCAGCCCTTCAGGGGTCAACTCTGGGGCCAACGTCCTGACTTTC
CASSPSGVNSGANVLTF
>many|-|TRBJ1-3|TRBV12-3/TRBV12-4
TGTGCCAGCAGTCCTATGACAGGTTACTCTGGAAACACCATATATTTT
CASSPMTGYSGNTIYF
>few|-|TRBJ1-5|TRBV6-5
TGTGCCAGCAGTTTCGACGGGGCCCTTAATCAGCCCCAGCATTTT
CASSFDGALNQPQHF
>many|TRBD2|TRBJ2-3|TRBV28
TGTGCCAGCAGTTCCGGACTAGGCCTAAATACGCAGTATTTT
CASSSGLGLNTQYF
>many|-|TRBJ2-5|TRBV15
TGTGCCACCAGCCCAACAGGAGATCAAGAGACCCAGTACTTC
CATSPTGDQETQYF
>-|TRBD1|TRBJ1-1|TRBV4-3
TGCGCCAGCAGCCAAGCCCGGGACAGTAACACTGAAGCTTTCTTT
CASSQARDSNTEAFF
>many|-|TRBJ1-1|TRBV10-3
TGTGCCATCAGTGTTAGGGTTGTGAACACTGAAGCTTTCTTT
CAISVRVVNTEAFF
>many|TRBD2|TRBJ2-7|TRBV20-1
TGCAGTGCTATCACAGAGGGAGCGGGACTAGCGACCTACGAGCAGTACTTC
CSAITEGAGLATYEQYF
>many|TRBD1|TRBJ2-7|TRBV5-1
TGCGCCAGCAGCTTGAGGGGACAGGGGAGCTACGAGCAGTACTTC
CASSLRGQGSYEQYF
>few|TRBD2|TRBJ2-1|TRBV4-3
TGCGCCAGCAGCCAAGAAGTTAGCGGGAGCTCCTACAATGAGCAGTTCTTC
CASSQEVSGSSYNEQFF
>few|TRBD1|TRBJ2-6|TRBV30
TGTGGCCTGGGACAGGGGCACTCTGGGGCCAACGTCCTGACTTTC
CGLGQGHSGANVLTF
>-|-|TRBJ2-1|TRBV20-1
TGCAGTGCTAGAGAACAGCGGCGCTCCTACAATGAGCAGTTCTTC
CSAREQRRSYNEQFF
>many|TRBD1|TRBJ1-5|TRBV2
TGTGCCAGCAGCGGGACAGGGTCGGGACAGCCCCAGCATTTT
CASSGTGSGQPQHF
>many|-|TRBJ2-1|TRBV13
TGTGCCAGCAGCTTAAAGGGGCGCAATGAGCAGTTCTTC
CASSLKGRNEQFF
>many|-|TRBJ2-1|TRBV7-9
TGTGCCAGCAGCCTTAAGAGTGGCAATGAGCAGTTCTTC
CASSLKSGNEQFF
>many|-|TRBJ2-3|TRBV18
TGTGCCAGCTCACCTGAGTGGAGGAGCACAGATACGCAGTATTTT
CASSPEWRSTDTQYF
>many|-|TRBJ2-7|TRBV7-2
TGTGCCAGCAGCTTACAGGGGACGGGAGCGGGTGGGGGGCAGTACTTC
CASSLQGTGAGGGQYF
>few|-|TRBJ1-6|TRBV10-3
TGTGCCATCAGTGATTCAGGGATTAGTTCCTATAATTCACCCCTCCACTTT
CAISDSGISSYNSPLHF
>many|TRBD1|TRBJ2-1|TRBV18
TGTGCCAGCTCTACAGGGGCGACAATCAATGAGCAGTTCTTC
CASSTGATINEQFF
>few|-|TRBJ2-1|TRBV5-1
TGCGCCAGCAGCTGGAAGGGTCCTGGCTCCTACAATGAGCAGTTCTTC
CASSWKGPGSYNEQFF
>many|-|TRBJ2-3|TRBV7-2
TGTGCCAGCAGCTTATGGGCTGCTCCAGATACGCAGTATTTT
CASSLWAAPDTQYF
>many|TRBD1|TRBJ2-1|TRBV20-1
TGCAGTGCTGAAGGACAGGGGGCAGGTGAGCAGTTCTTC
CSAEGQGAGEQFF
>many|-|TRBJ2-5|TRBV30
TGTGCCTGGAGTGTACGGGAGACCCAGTACTTC
CAWSVRETQYF
>many|TRBD1|TRBJ2-5|TRBV28
TGTGCCAGCAGCCGACAGGGGGAGAGTGAGACCCAGTACTTC
CASSRQGESETQYF
>-|-|TRBJ2-1|TRBV3-1
TGTGCCAGCAGCCACACTAGTTACAATGAGCAGTTCTTC
CASSHTSYNEQFF
>few|-|TRBJ1-1|TRBV9
TGTGCCAGCAGCCCTTCCGGGAGCTGGACTGAAGCTTTCTTT
CASSPSGSWTEAFF
>few|TRBD2|TRBJ2-3|TRBV20-1
TGCAGTGCTAGAGATCCGTTTACCGGGACTAGCGGATCAGATACGCAGTATTTT
CSARDPFTGTSGSDTQYF
>-|-|TRBJ1-2|TRBV2
TGTGCCAGCACCGGGACGGATAATTATGGCTACACCTTC
CASTGTDNYGYTF
>many|-|TRBJ1-5|TRBV11-2
TGTGCCAGCAGCTCCGGTTGGGGCAATCAGCCCCAGCATTTT
CASSSGWGNQPQHF
>many|-|TRBJ2-4|TRBV28
TGTGCCAGCAGCCCCGGACACAACCGGGAAAACATTCAGTACTTC
CASSPGHNRENIQYF
>few|-|TRBJ2-2|TRBV12-3/TRBV12-4
TGTGCCAGCAGTATACCTTACACCGGGGAGCTGTTTTTT
CASSIPYTGELFF
>few|-|TRBJ1-2|TRBV12-3/TRBV12-4
TGTGCCAGCAGTTTTGGGACGGGGGGCTACACCTTC
CASSFGTGGYTF
>many|TRBD2|TRBJ2-7|TRBV25-1
TGTGCCAGCAGTGAAACAGGCGGGAGGGGACGCTACGAGCAGTACTTC
CASSETGGRGRYEQYF
>many|TRBD2|TRBJ2-3|TRBV5-1
TGCGCCAGCAGCTTGGGGGCTAGCGGGGGCACAGATACGCAGTATTTT
CASSLGASGGTDTQYF
>-|-|TRBJ1-6|TRBV6-1
TGTGCCAGCAGTACCCCGACAGTGGCGGGATCACCCCTCCACTTT
CASSTPTVAGSPLHF
>-|-|TRBJ2-7|TRBV11-1
TGTGCCAGCAGCTCCATAAATTCGGGGCTAGCGACCTACGAGCAGTACTTC
CASSSINSGLATYEQYF
>many|TRBD2|TRBJ2-1|TRBV27
TGTGCCAGCAGGCCGGTCCCGGGACTAGCGGGAGGGCCCTACAATGAGCAGTTCTTC
CASRPVPGLAGGPYNEQFF
>few|-|TRBJ1-5|TRBV6-1
TGTGCCAGCAGCCGTACGGAAGGCAATCAGCCCCAGCATTTT
CASSRTEGNQPQHF
>few|TRBD1|TRBJ2-6|TRBV28
TGTGCCACCCGAGGGACAGGCCACTCTGGGGCCAACGTCCTGACTTTC
CATRGTGHSGANVLTF
>few|-|TRBJ1-2|TRBV28
TGTGCCAGTAAAGGTTTTCTAGGCTACACCTTC
CASKGFLGYTF
>many|-|TRBJ2-1|TRBV7-2
TGTGCCAGCAGCTTACGCCGGGCCAACAATGAGCAGTTCTTC
CASSLRRANNEQFF
>few|-|TRBJ1-6|TRBV20-1
TGCAGTGCTATGGGGACGGCCAATTCACCCCTCCACTTT
CSAMGTANSPLHF
>many|-|TRBJ2-5|TRBV11-2
TGTGCCAGCAGCTTAATTGAGAGATTTGGGGGGCCTCTCCAAGAGACCCAGTACTTC
CASSLIERFGGPLQETQYF
>few|TRBD1|TRBJ2-7|TRBV7-6
TGTGCCAGCAGCTTATTCACAGGGGGGATCTCCTACGAGCAGTACTTC
CASSLFTGGISYEQYF
>many|TRBD1|TRBJ2-1|TRBV18
TGTGCCAGCTCACCCCGGGACAGGGCTACCAATGAGCAGTTCTTC
CASSPRDRATNEQFF
>many|TRBD1|TRBJ1-6|TRBV3-1
TGTGCCAGCAGCCAAGGACAGGGATCCTCACCCCTCCACTTT
CASSQGQGSSPLHF
>-|-|TRBJ2-3|TRBV7-9
TGTGCCAGCAGCTTAGGAGGCACCGAAGATACGCAGTATTTT
CASSLGGTEDTQYF
>many|TRBD1|TRBJ1-2|TRBV11-2
TGTGCCAGCAGCCAATCGCCCCCTGGGACAGGGGGGGTCTATGGCTACACCTTC
CASSQSPPGTGGVYGYTF
>many|TRBD1|TRBJ2-7|TRBV6-5
TGTGCCAGCAGTTACTCATCCGGGACAGTCCTCTCCGAGCAGTACTTC
CASSYSSGTVLSEQYF
>many|TRBD1|TRBJ1-1|TRBV12-3/TRBV12-4
TGTGCCAGCAGTTCACGGACAGGTCCTTACACTGAAGCTTTCTTT
CASSSRTGPYTEAFF
>many|-|TRBJ2-7|TRBV28
TGTGCCAGCAGTTCCCATCTAGGGGTCTCACAGATGGAATACGAGCAGTACTTC
CASSSHLGVSQMEYEQYF
>many|-|TRBJ2-1|TRBV11-2
TGTGCCAGCAGCTTGGCGGTAGCCCTGAGCTCCTACAATGAGCAGTTCTTC
CASSLAVALSSYNEQFF
>few|TRBD1|TRBJ2-7|TRBV5-8
TGTGCCAGCAGCCCGCCGGACAGGGCCATCTACGAGCAGTACTTC
CASSPPDRAIYEQYF
>many|-|TRBJ2-5|TRBV2
TGTGCCAGCAGTGACGTCCGAAGGGAGGAGACCCAGTACTTC
CASSDVRREETQYF
>many|-|TRBJ2-1|TRBV7-2
TGTGCCAGCAGCTTAAAACAGATCAATGAGCAGTTCTTC
CASSLKQINEQFF